The next 32 T cell receptor beta chains were all read from a single sample in a study of T cell responses to AZD1222 COVID-19 vaccine. Some clones are missing from TCRdb's copy, which holds only in-frame ones; the method was immunoSEQ multiplex PCR. The table lists 150,000 or so clones, around nine tenths of them singletons. Material: peripheral blood, obtained on day 0 of AZD1222 vaccination. All receptors derive from an adult in good health.

The chain combines TRBV10-3 with TRBJ2-3; D tentatively fits TRBD1 or TRBD2 (6 bases each). This CDR3 has 15 amino acids. The V end was cut by 6 bases, the J end by 4 bases, with 17 bases between. Germline CDR1 and CDR2: ENHRY and SYGVKD. This chain's CDR3 is CAISAWGAGADTQYF. Here the CDR3 DNA reads TGTGCCATCAGCGCCTGGGGGGCAGGTGCAGATACGCAGTATTTT.

The chain uses TRBV4-2 and TRBJ1-2; D might be TRBD1 (5 bases). Germline loops: CDR1 LGHNA, CDR2 YNFKEQ. The CDR3 contains 15 residues. V gave up 0 bases and J gave up 4 bases, with 12 bases separating them. The CDR3, as DNA: TGTGCCAGCAGCCAAGATCGGGCGGGGCTCTATGGCTACACCTTC. Amino acids: CASSQDRAGLYGYTF.

This clone came up once. This chain links TRBV7-8 with TRBJ1-3; TRBD1 is a possible D gene (6 bases). Germline V gene lookup returns CDR1 SGHVS and CDR2 FQNEAQ. There are 18 residues in the CDR3. Deletions cut 1 base from V and 0 bases from J, with 16 bases between. CDR3 bases: TGTGCCAGCAGCTTAGGGGGGGGCATTTCAATCTCTGGAAACACCATATATTTT. Translation: CASSLGGGISISGNTIYF.

The genes are TRBV21-1 and TRBJ1-1; TRBD1, as called in the table, went unchecked against the DNA. TRBV21-1 is described as a pseudogene. CDR3 length: 15 amino acids. The CDR3 DNA sequence: TGTGCCAGCAGCAAAGAGGACAGGGGAAACACTGAAGCTTTCTTT. Translation gives CASSKEDRGNTEAFF.

The CDR3 region is CASSSIYEQYF. The CDR3 DNA follows: TGTGCCAGCAGCTCGATCTACGAGCAGTACTTC. The V and J genes are TRBV3-1 (or the pseudogene TRBV3-2) and TRBJ2-7, with no clear D. Deletions cut 5 bases from V and 3 bases from J, with 5 bases between. The CDR3 spans 11 residues. Per the germline V gene, CDR1 is LGHDT and CDR2 is YNNKEL (reference sequence).

Here the CDR3 reads CASSGAEYEQYF. In DNA form, the CDR3 reads TGTGCCAGCAGTGGCGCAGAGTACGAGCAGTACTTC. The chain links TRBV2 to TRBJ2-7; D is unclear. CDR1 is SNHLY, CDR2 FYNNEI, per germline. V gave up 4 bases and J gave up 4 bases, with 8 bases separating them. The CDR3 totals 12 residues. The variable domain in full, with the rest retrieved from reference TRBV2 and TRBJ2-7, is EPEVTQTPSHQVTQMGQEVILRCVPISNHLYFYWYRQILGQKVEFLVSFYNNEISEKSEIFDDQFSVERPDGSNFTLKIRSTKLEDSAMYFCASSGAEYEQYFGPGTRLTVT.

This chain uses TRBV28 with TRBJ1-5; a weak D match, TRBD1 (5 bases). This CDR3 comprises 15 residues. V lost 4 bases and J lost 4, with 14 bases in between. The germline V gene encodes CDR1 MDHEN and CDR2 SYDVKM. The CDR3 sequence is CASSYRTPGNQPQHF. The CDR3 DNA reads as TGTGCCAGCAGTTATAGGACTCCAGGGAATCAGCCCCAGCATTTT.

The rearrangement links TRBV5-6 to TRBJ1-2, with TRBD1 identical over 9 bases. Germline lookup yields CDR1 SGHDT and CDR2 YYEEEE. The CDR3 contains 12 residues. V shed 2 bases, J shed 11 bases, and the junction held 4 bases outside the gene matches. CDR3 nucleotide sequence: TGTGCCAGCAGCTTTACAGGGGGCGGTTACACCTTC. It yields the protein CASSFTGGGYTF.

The chain joins TRBV4-3 to TRBJ2-3; the D call may be TRBD1 or TRBD2 (6 bases each). The germline CDR1 and CDR2 sequences are LGHNA and YSLEER. The CDR3 is 15 residues long. Trimming cost V 3 bases and J 4 bases, with 14 bases left between them. CDR3 DNA sequence: TGCGCCAGCAGCCAGAAAGTCGGGGGCCCAGATACGCAGTATTTT. Protein sequence: CASSQKVGGPDTQYF.

This chain joins TRBV29-1 and TRBJ1-6; 7 bases fit TRBD1. The CDR3 is 14 amino acids. With V trimmed by 4 bases and J by 9 bases, 9 bases remained unmatched. Germline CDR1 and CDR2: SQVTM and ANQGSEA. CDR3 loop: CSVAVGQDGSPLHF. CDR3 DNA sequence: TGCAGCGTTGCGGTCGGACAGGATGGTTCACCCCTCCACTTT. The complete variable domain, with remaining parts taken from reference TRBV29-1 and TRBJ1-6, reads SAVISQKPSRDICQRGTSLTIQCQVDSQVTMMFWYRQQPGQSLTLIATANQGSEATYESGFVIDKFPISRPNLTFSTLTVSNMSPEDSSIYLCSVAVGQDGSPLHFGNGTRLTVT.

The gene calls are TRBV19 and TRBJ2-7; no definite D call. Deletions cut 0 bases from V and 3 bases from J, with 3 bases between. Per the germline V gene, CDR1 is LNHDA and CDR2 is SQIVND (reference sequence). The CDR3 contains 12 residues. The CDR3, as DNA: TGTGCCAGTAGTATAGACGGCTACGAGCAGTACTTC. Protein sequence: CASSIDGYEQYF.

The chain combines TRBV20-1 with TRBJ1-1; the D is unclear. CDR1 is DFQATT, CDR2 SNEGSKA, per germline (reference sequence). V was clipped by 3 bases and J by 0 bases, with 8 bases between them. CDR3 length equals 13 residues. Here the CDR3 DNA reads TGCAGTGCTAGTAGTGGTATGAACACTGAAGCTTTCTTT. Amino acid sequence: CSASSGMNTEAFF.

The J gene is TRBJ1-1, the V gene TRBV5-1, with 7 nucleotides matching TRBD1. CDR1 is SGHRS and CDR2 is YFSETQ in the germline V gene. The V gene end was trimmed by 0 bases and the J gene end by 2 bases; junction bases not matched to a gene: 4. This CDR3 has 15 amino acids. The CDR3 coding sequence is TGCGCCAGCAGCTTGGCTGCAGGGGGAAACACTGAAGCTTTCTTT. Its protein is CASSLAAGGNTEAFF.

The chain employs TRBV18 and TRBJ1-2, with D perhaps TRBD1 (5 bases). The germline V gene has CDR1 KGHSH and CDR2 LQKENI. The CDR3 length is 14 residues. V lost 2 bases and J 2 bases, leaving 9 bases between the germline ends. As DNA, the CDR3 is TGTGCCAGCTCACCAACAGGTCACAACTATGGCTACACCTTC. Its translation: CASSPTGHNYGYTF. Supplemented by reference TRBV18 and TRBJ1-2, the full variable domain reads NAGVMQNPRHLVRRRGQEARLRCSPMKGHSHVYWYRQLPEEGLKFMVYLQKENIIDESGMPKERFSAEFPKEGPSILRIQQVVRGDSAAYFCASSPTGHNYGYTFGSGTRLTVV.

The genes are TRBV9 and TRBJ2-1; 8 bases line up with TRBD2. The CDR3 is made up of 15 amino acids. V trimming: 2 bases; J trimming: 5 bases; junction bases outside the gene matches: 6. Germline V lookup: CDR1 SGDLS, CDR2 YYNGEE. The CDR3 region is CASSVNSGANNEQFF. CDR3 sequence (DNA): TGTGCCAGCAGCGTCAATAGCGGGGCTAACAATGAGCAGTTCTTC.

The rearrangement joins TRBV7-9 to TRBJ1-1, with 7 bases aligning to TRBD1. After removal of 4 bases from V and 0 bases from J, the junction contained 8 bases not matched to a gene. This CDR3 has 16 amino acids. Germline CDR1 is SEHNR and CDR2 is FQNEAQ (reference sequence). The CDR3 DNA reads TGTGCCAGCAGCTCGCCAGTAACAGGGGTGAACACTGAAGCTTTCTTT. Translated, it gives CASSSPVTGVNTEAFF.

V and J are TRBV19 and TRBJ1-5; D not certain. V lost 7 bases and J 7 bases, leaving 14 bases between the germline ends. Germline V gene data show CDR1 as LNHDA and CDR2 as SQIVND (reference sequence). This CDR3 contains 13 residues. The CDR3 loop is CASTQPGLQPQHF. CDR3 in DNA: TGTGCCAGTACCCAACCCGGATTACAGCCCCAGCATTTT. The full variable domain, its missing parts supplied by reference TRBV19 and TRBJ1-5, is DGGITQSPKYLFRKEGQNVTLSCEQNLNHDAMYWYRQDPGQGLRLIYYSQIVNDFQKGDIAEGYSVSREKKESFPLTVTSAQKNPTAFYLCASTQPGLQPQHFGDGTRLSIL.

The V gene is TRBV7-2, the J gene TRBJ2-7, with D possibly called TRBD1 or TRBD2 (5 bases each). V was trimmed by 2 bases and J by 0 bases, leaving 8 bases between them. CDR1 and CDR2 (germline): SGHTA, FQGNSA. This CDR3 region has 14 residues. DNA of the CDR3: TGTGCCAGCAGCTTAAGAGGGGTCTCCTACGAGCAGTACTTC. Protein product: CASSLRGVSYEQYF.

The chain recombines TRBV19 with TRBJ2-1; 8 nucleotides align to TRBD1. The J segment lost 0 bases and the V segment lost 9 bases, leaving 4 bases of the junction unmatched. The CDR3 runs 14 residues. CDR1 and CDR2 from the germline V gene are LNHDA and SQIVND (reference sequence). CDR3 residues: CASDRGSSYNEQFF. CDR3 nucleotides: TGTGCCAGCGACAGGGGTAGCTCCTACAATGAGCAGTTCTTC.

In this sample, this clone is medium-sized. The chain carries TRBV25-1 and TRBJ1-6; D is ambiguous. The CDR3 totals 15 residues. CDR1 MGHDK and CDR2 SYGVNS come from the germline V gene. Trimming took 2 bases from V and 8 from J, leaving 13 bases between them. In DNA, the CDR3 is TGTGCCAGCAGTGAAGCCGGCAGTCCGTATTCACCCCTCCACTTT. Translation gives CASSEAGSPYSPLHF.

J is TRBJ1-5 and V is TRBV12-5; 11 bases fit TRBD1. Germline V lookup: CDR1 LGHNT, CDR2 FRNRAP. CDR3 length equals 16 residues. The V and J ends lost 6 bases and 6 bases, in that order; junction bases with no gene match: 10. CDR3 region: CASGDGDRGISQPQHF. CDR3 nucleotide sequence: TGTGCTAGTGGGGATGGGGACAGGGGGATCAGTCAGCCCCAGCATTTT.

The rearrangement uses TRBV7-6 and TRBJ1-3; TRBD1 agrees at 7 bases. This CDR3 contains 13 residues. Trimming removed 5 bases from V and 10 bases from J; junction bases left unmatched: 8. Germline values: CDR1 SGHVS, CDR2 FNYEAQ. CDR3 DNA: TGTGCCAGCAGCCCAGGACAGGTTAATACCATATATTTT. The encoded protein is CASSPGQVNTIYF. Using reference TRBV7-6 and TRBJ1-3 for the parts outside the CDR3, the full variable domain is GAGVSQSPRYKVTKRGQDVALRCDPISGHVSLYWYRQALGQGPEFLTYFNYEAQQDKSGLPNDRFSAERPEGSISTLTIQRTEQRDSAMYRCASSPGQVNTIYFGEGSWLTVV.

In its sample, this clone was seen once. Written as DNA, the CDR3 is TGCGCCAGCAGCTACTTCTACCTAACTCTCCCCTTCTATGGCTACACCTTC. Encoded protein: CASSYFYLTLPFYGYTF. This chain connects TRBV5-1 to TRBJ1-2; D is unclear. The germline V gene encodes CDR1 SGHRS and CDR2 YFSETQ. Trimming removed 3 bases at V and 4 bases at J, with 22 bases between. This CDR3 is 17 amino acids long.

The chain has TRBV3-1 (or the pseudogene TRBV3-2) and TRBJ2-7, with D tentatively TRBD2 (5 bases). Germline lookup yields CDR1 LGHDT and CDR2 YNNKEL (reference sequence). Trimming stripped 1 base from V and 3 bases from J, with 10 bases between. The CDR3 has 14 residues. The CDR3 sequence: CASSQAKRDYEQYF. The DNA for the CDR3 is TGTGCCAGCAGCCAAGCAAAGAGGGACTACGAGCAGTACTTC.

CDR3 nucleotides: TGTGCCAGCAGCGTAGGAGGGACCAGCTCCTACGAGCAGTACTTC. Translated: CASSVGGTSSYEQYF. This chain connects TRBV9 to TRBJ2-7; D may correspond to TRBD1 or TRBD2 (5 bases each). Germline CDR1 SGDLS, CDR2 YYNGEE. The CDR3 has 15 amino acids. Trimming took off 0 bases at V and 0 bases at J, with 10 bases between the two ends.

The rearrangement links TRBV6-1 to TRBJ2-5; 7 nucleotides align to TRBD1. Germline V gives CDR1 MNHNS, CDR2 SASEGT. This CDR3 has 15 amino acids. V shed 2 bases, J shed 4 bases, and the junction held 7 bases outside the gene matches. CDR3 in amino acids: CASSERQGWGETQYF. The CDR3 DNA follows: TGTGCCAGCAGTGAAAGACAGGGATGGGGAGAGACCCAGTACTTC.

The chain is built from TRBV2 and TRBJ2-3; the D is unclear. Per germline, CDR1 SNHLY and CDR2 FYNNEI. Trimming left V 4 bases short and J 6 bases short, with 14 bases between. The CDR3 has 14 residues. CDR3 DNA: TGTGCCAGCAGTGCAGACCTTGGGGTGGATACGCAGTATTTT. As protein: CASSADLGVDTQYF.

The chain carries TRBV6-2 or TRBV6-3 and TRBJ2-7, with D possibly being TRBD1 (6 bases). CDR3 length: 16 amino acids. The germline V and J ends were trimmed by 5 bases and 2 bases, with 19 bases remaining between them. CDR1 MNHEY and CDR2 SVGEGT come from the germline V gene. In DNA form, the CDR3 reads TGTGCCAGCAGTAGTTACCGACAGGCCAACGCCTACGAGCAGTACTTC. This gives the protein CASSSYRQANAYEQYF.

There are a few counts of this clone. V is TRBV25-1 and J is TRBJ1-2; 9 nucleotides align to TRBD1. CDR3 length: 12 amino acids. Germline CDR1 MGHDK, CDR2 SYGVNS. V lost 6 bases and J lost 10; bases outside the gene matches: 6. This chain's CDR3 is CASSRDREIYTF. DNA of the CDR3: TGTGCCAGCAGCCGGGACAGGGAAATCTACACCTTC.

The CDR3, as DNA: TGTGCCAGCAGATACGGACAGGCTAATGAGCAGTTCTTC. Its translation is CASRYGQANEQFF. The rearrangement uses TRBV6-5 and TRBJ2-1; 7 nucleotides agree with TRBD1. V dropped 6 bases and J dropped 7; count of bases not matched to a gene: 6. CDR1 MNHEY and CDR2 SVGAGI come from the germline V gene. CDR3 length equals 13 residues.

V gene TRBV28 combines with J gene TRBJ1-3; 7 bases map to TRBD1. V shed 5 bases, J shed 4 bases, and the junction held 11 bases outside the gene matches. Germline lookup yields CDR1 MDHEN and CDR2 SYDVKM. The CDR3 is made up of 16 amino acids. CDR3: CASSPQGVGAGNTIYF. Here the CDR3 DNA reads TGTGCCAGCAGTCCGCAGGGGGTCGGCGCAGGAAACACCATATATTTT.

The V call is TRBV5-4, the J call TRBJ1-2, with 10 bases fitting TRBD1. The germline gives CDR1 SGHNT, CDR2 YYREEE (reference sequence). This CDR3 comprises 15 residues. V was pared by 3 bases and J by 5 bases, with 7 bases of the junction left unmatched. CDR3 in DNA: TGTGCCAGCAGCTCCCTGGGGACAGGGGCTTATGGCTACACCTTC. Translation gives CASSSLGTGAYGYTF.